Below, 20 T cell receptor beta chains from the same sample are listed, as sequenced in a study of shared clonotypes between healthy human individuals. This table comes from immunoSEQ multiplex PCR, and its TCRdb copy is limited to in-frame clones, with some not included. Among 800,000 to 950,000 clones listed, about 97% were seen once. CD45RO-negative, CCR7-positively selected cells formed the naive CD8 fraction, excluding terminally differentiated effector memory CD45RA+ cells. The sample comprised naive CD8+ T cells sorted from blood. The receptor source for this set is a young man in good health.

This clone was observed once. The chain is built from TRBV27 and TRBJ2-7, with 14 bases fitting TRBD2. The CDR3 loop spans 15 amino acids. From germline, CDR1 is MNHEY and CDR2 SMNVEV (reference sequence). J gave up 3 bases and V 6 bases, and 4 bases lay outside the gene matches. Written as DNA, the CDR3 is TGTGCCAGCAGCGCCGGGACTAGCGGGAGCTACGAGCAGTACTTC. Protein product: CASSAGTSGSYEQYF.

The chain couples TRBV7-6 to TRBJ1-2; maybe TRBD1 (5 bases). Germline V gene sequence: CDR1 SGHVS, CDR2 FNYEAQ. There are 12 residues in the CDR3. V gave up 5 bases and J gave up 8 bases, with 12 bases separating them. CDR3 DNA sequence: TGTGCCAGCAGCAACCCTAGGGGAGGCTACACCTTC. It encodes CASSNPRGGYTF.

This rearrangement joins TRBV27 to TRBJ2-1; 11 bases are shared with TRBD2. V dropped 0 bases and J dropped 4; count of bases not matched to a gene: 14. This CDR3 comprises 20 residues. Germline CDR1 reads MNHEY; CDR2 reads SMNVEV (reference sequence). CDR3 loop: CASSLSRTGRTSGWYNEQFF. DNA for the CDR3: TGTGCCAGCAGTTTATCCCGGACAGGCCGGACTAGCGGGTGGTACAATGAGCAGTTCTTC.

The V gene is TRBV29-1, the J gene TRBJ2-7; D call uncertain. The CDR3 runs 13 residues. V lost 0 bases and J 1 base, leaving 7 bases between the germline ends. CDR1 is SQVTM and CDR2 is ANQGSEA in the germline V gene. The CDR3 reads CSVEDTTSYEQYF. CDR3 nucleotides: TGCAGCGTTGAAGATACGACATCCTACGAGCAGTACTTC.

This clone was observed a single time. The chain joins TRBV29-1 to TRBJ2-5; 9 bases fit TRBD1. V shed 7 bases, J shed 1 base, and the junction held 13 bases outside the gene matches. CDR3 length equals 16 residues. The V gene's germline CDR1 is SQVTM and CDR2 ANQGSEA. The CDR3 DNA is TGCAGCGCCGGGACAGGGTCCCCGGGCGCCCAAGAGACCCAGTACTTC. Amino acids: CSAGTGSPGAQETQYF.

The V call is TRBV11-2, the J call TRBJ1-2; no reliable D call. Germline V gene data show CDR1 as SGHAT and CDR2 as FQNNGV. There are 13 residues in the CDR3. Trimming pared 0 bases from V and 4 bases from J, leaving 6 bases between. The CDR3, as DNA: TGTGCCAGCAGCTTAGATCTCGGCTATGGCTACACCTTC. This translates into CASSLDLGYGYTF.

The V and J genes are TRBV10-2 and TRBJ1-2; possibly TRBD1 for D (5 bases). This CDR3 region has 17 residues. The germline V gene encodes CDR1 WSHSY and CDR2 SAAADI. The ends were cut back, 5 bases at V and 1 base at J, with 20 bases in the middle. The CDR3 sequence is CASSPQGAQLLNYGYTF. CDR3 sequence (DNA): TGCGCCAGCAGTCCCCAAGGGGCCCAGCTCCTTAACTATGGCTACACCTTC.

This clone was counted once. The chain recombines TRBV27 with TRBJ2-7; 9 bases map to TRBD1. Germline CDR1 MNHEY, CDR2 SMNVEV (reference sequence). J gave up 4 bases and V 5 bases, and 6 bases lay outside the gene matches. CDR3 length: 14 amino acids. This CDR3 is CASSRDRETYEQYF. The DNA for the CDR3 is TGTGCCAGCAGTCGGGACAGGGAAACTTACGAGCAGTACTTC.

J is TRBJ2-7 and V is TRBV28; TRBD2 is a possible D gene (6 bases). CDR3 length: 13 amino acids. CDR1 and CDR2 (germline): MDHEN, SYDVKM. V lost 4 bases to trimming and J lost 3 bases, with 10 bases between them. The CDR3 DNA follows: TGTGCCAGCAGTTCCAGCGGGTTCTACGAGCAGTACTTC. It codes for CASSSSGFYEQYF.

V gene TRBV5-1 combines with J gene TRBJ2-7; 9 nucleotides match TRBD1. CDR1 is SGHRS, CDR2 YFSETQ, per germline. This CDR3 is 15 amino acids long. V shed 0 bases, J shed 4 bases, and the junction held 5 bases outside the gene matches. CDR3 protein: CASSLVPGTGYEQYF. The DNA for the CDR3 is TGCGCCAGCAGCTTGGTCCCCGGGACAGGGTACGAGCAGTACTTC.

The gene calls are TRBV29-1 and TRBJ1-2, with D perhaps matching TRBD1 (6 bases). Trimming removed 6 bases at V and 7 bases at J, with 21 bases between. The length of the CDR3 is 14 residues. CDR1 is SQVTM and CDR2 is ANQGSEA in the germline V gene. CDR3 DNA: TGCAGCGTCCATACTCCCACAGGGTTTCCTGGCTACACCTTC. As protein: CSVHTPTGFPGYTF.

Comment on this clone: Here the CDR3 omits its conserved ending phenylalanine or tryptophan, so a read error is the likely source. V gene TRBV4-1 combines with J gene TRBJ2-3; D is ambiguous. The CDR3 length is 15 residues. With 0 bases removed from V and 4 bases from J, the gap between germline ends came to 11 bases. Germline V lookup: CDR1 MGHRA, CDR2 YSYEKL. The CDR3 is CASSQETALADTQYL. Written as DNA, the CDR3 is TGCGCCAGCAGCCAAGAGACTGCGCTGGCAGATACGCAGTATCTT.

The DNA of the CDR3 is TGTGCCTGGAGTGTTGTAGATGAGCAGTTCTTC. Its protein product is CAWSVVDEQFF. V gene TRBV30 combines with J gene TRBJ2-1, with unresolved D. The V and J ends lost 0 bases and 8 bases respectively, with 5 bases between them. The germline V gene has CDR1 GTSNPN and CDR2 SVGIG (reference sequence). This CDR3 is built from 11 residues.

Worth noting for this clone: Other DNA sequences in this sample translate to the same CDR3. The chain links TRBV9 to TRBJ2-7; D might be TRBD2 (5 bases). Deletions cut 3 bases from V and 4 bases from J, with 8 bases between. CDR1 and CDR2 from the germline V gene are SGDLS and YYNGEE. The CDR3 runs 12 residues. DNA for the CDR3: TGTGCCAGCAGCGGAACGGGGTACGAGCAGTACTTC. Its translation: CASSGTGYEQYF.

The chain recombines TRBV11-2 with TRBJ2-2, with D possibly being TRBD1 (5 bases). CDR1 is SGHAT, CDR2 FQNNGV, per germline. CDR3 length: 17 amino acids. Between the trimmed V and J ends, which lost 2 bases and 0 bases, there was a span of 13 bases. CDR3: CASSLSLGRANTGELFF. Written as DNA, the CDR3 is TGTGCCAGCAGCTTATCCCTCGGCAGGGCGAACACCGGGGAGCTGTTTTTT.

The genes are TRBV7-9 and TRBJ1-1; D gene uncertain. This CDR3 is 13 amino acids long. Germline CDR1 and CDR2: SEHNR and FQNEAQ (reference sequence). With 1 base removed from V and 7 bases from J, the gap between germline ends came to 10 bases. In nucleotides, the CDR3 is TGTGCCAGCAGCTTAGAGTCGGAGCATGAAGCTTTCTTT. This gives the protein CASSLESEHEAFF.

J is TRBJ2-7 and V is TRBV29-1; TRBD1 is a possible D gene (6 bases). Germline loops: CDR1 SQVTM, CDR2 ANQGSEA. V lost 0 bases and J 0 bases, leaving 18 bases between the germline ends. The CDR3 has 17 amino acids. CDR3: CSVEEVVAQGNSYEQYF. CDR3 nucleotides: TGCAGCGTTGAAGAAGTAGTGGCCCAGGGGAACTCCTACGAGCAGTACTTC.

The genes are TRBV13 and TRBJ2-7; no clear D gene. Deletions cut 8 bases from V and 3 bases from J, with 11 bases between. The germline gives CDR1 PRHDT, CDR2 FYEKMQ (reference sequence). The CDR3 is 12 amino acids. The CDR3 nucleotides read TGTGCCAGCGGTAAGATTTACTACGAGCAGTACTTC. The encoded protein is CASGKIYYEQYF.

This rearrangement joins TRBV6-1 to TRBJ2-2; 11 positions match TRBD2. The CDR3 contains 19 residues. The V gene end was trimmed by 3 bases and the J gene end by 2 bases; junction bases not matched to a gene: 11. Germline assignment: CDR1 MNHNS and CDR2 SASEGT. The CDR3 region has the DNA TGTGCCAGCAGTGAGGATCGGGTGGGACTAGCGGATAACACCGGGGAGCTGTTTTTT. It codes for CASSEDRVGLADNTGELFF.

J is TRBJ2-5 and V is TRBV5-4; 10 bases match TRBD1. V shed 0 bases and J 3 bases; nucleotides not matched to a gene: 2. Germline V gives CDR1 SGHNT, CDR2 YYREEE (reference sequence). CDR3 size: 15 residues. CDR3 coding DNA: TGTGCCAGCAGCTTGGCGGACAGGGGGAAAGAGACCCAGTACTTC. Encoded protein: CASSLADRGKETQYF.